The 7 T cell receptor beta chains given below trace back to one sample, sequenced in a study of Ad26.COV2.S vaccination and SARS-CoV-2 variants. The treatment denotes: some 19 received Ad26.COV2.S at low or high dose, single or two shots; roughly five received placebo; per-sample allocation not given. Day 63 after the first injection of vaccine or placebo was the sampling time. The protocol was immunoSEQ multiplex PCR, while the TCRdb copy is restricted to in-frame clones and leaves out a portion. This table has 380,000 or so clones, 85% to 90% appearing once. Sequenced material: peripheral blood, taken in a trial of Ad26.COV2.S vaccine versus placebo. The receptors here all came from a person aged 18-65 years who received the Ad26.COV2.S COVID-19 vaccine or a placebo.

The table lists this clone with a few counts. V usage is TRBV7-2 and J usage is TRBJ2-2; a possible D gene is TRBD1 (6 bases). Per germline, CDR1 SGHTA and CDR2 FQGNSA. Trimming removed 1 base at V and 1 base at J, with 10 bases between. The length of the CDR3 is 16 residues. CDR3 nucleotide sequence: TGTGCCAGCAGCTTAGGGGGGCGTAAGAACACCGGGGAGCTGTTTTTT. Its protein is CASSLGGRKNTGELFF. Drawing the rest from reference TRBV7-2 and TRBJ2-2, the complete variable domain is GAGVSQSPSNKVTEKGKDVELRCDPISGHTALYWYRQSLGQGLEFLIYFQGNSAPDKSGLPSDRFSAERTGGSVSTLTIQRTQQEDSAVYLCASSLGGRKNTGELFFGEGSRLTVL.

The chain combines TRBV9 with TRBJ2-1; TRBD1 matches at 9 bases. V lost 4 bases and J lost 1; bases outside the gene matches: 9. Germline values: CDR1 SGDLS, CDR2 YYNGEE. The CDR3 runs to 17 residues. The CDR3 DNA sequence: TGTGCCAGCAGCCACCAACAGGGGGCGAGGTCCTACAATGAGCAGTTCTTC. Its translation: CASSHQQGARSYNEQFF.

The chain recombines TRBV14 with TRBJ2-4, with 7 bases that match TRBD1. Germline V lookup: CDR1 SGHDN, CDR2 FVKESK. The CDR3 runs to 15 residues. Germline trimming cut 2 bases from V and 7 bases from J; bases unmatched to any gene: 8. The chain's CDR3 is CASSQTGDVGNIQYF. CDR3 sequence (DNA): TGTGCCAGCAGCCAAACAGGGGACGTGGGGAACATTCAGTACTTC.

CDR3 nucleotides: TGTGCCAGTAGTATCGGGACTGAGTATGGCTACACCTTC. It yields the protein CASSIGTEYGYTF. The chain couples TRBV19 to TRBJ1-2, with a tentative D call TRBD1 (5 bases). Germline values: CDR1 LNHDA, CDR2 SQIVND (reference sequence). Between the trimmed V and J ends, which lost 3 bases and 5 bases, there was a span of 10 bases. This CDR3 spans 13 amino acids.

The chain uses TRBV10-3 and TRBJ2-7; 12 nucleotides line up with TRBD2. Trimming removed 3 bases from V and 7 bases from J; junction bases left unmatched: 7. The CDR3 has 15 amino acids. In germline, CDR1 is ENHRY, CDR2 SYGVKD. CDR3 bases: TGTGCCATCAGTGAATTGACTAGCGGGAGATCGGAGCAGTACTTC. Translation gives CAISELTSGRSEQYF.

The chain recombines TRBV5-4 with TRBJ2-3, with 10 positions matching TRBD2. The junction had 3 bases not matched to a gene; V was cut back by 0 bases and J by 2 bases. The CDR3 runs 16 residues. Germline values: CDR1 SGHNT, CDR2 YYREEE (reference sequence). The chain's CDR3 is CASSLDSGGTTDTQYF. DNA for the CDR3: TGTGCCAGCAGCTTGGATAGCGGGGGGACCACAGATACGCAGTATTTT.

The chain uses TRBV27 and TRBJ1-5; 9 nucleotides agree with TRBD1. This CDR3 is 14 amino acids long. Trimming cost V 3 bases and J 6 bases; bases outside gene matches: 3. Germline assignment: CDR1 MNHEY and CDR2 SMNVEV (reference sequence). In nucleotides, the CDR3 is TGTGCCAGCAGTTTGACAGGGGGGGTTCAGCCCCAGCATTTT. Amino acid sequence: CASSLTGGVQPQHF.